A single T cell receptor beta chain is shown here with its context. These data come from a study of blood T cell repertoires in COVID-19. Looking at the study overall: Donors in the United States, Italy and Spain gave samples during acute or convalescent COVID-19.

Study processing details: How many nucleated cells were present was estimated from reference gene primer amplification. The assay was immunoSEQ multiplex PCR, and TCRdb's table has in-frame clones only and misses some. Clone size and V and J calls were adopted from that table, with D and trimming inferred from the DNA. The sample has 110,000 or so clones; 85% to 90% are singletons. Looked up from germline, CDR1 is SEHNR and CDR2 is FQNEAQ (reference sequence). V dropped 4 bases and J dropped 5; count of bases not matched to a gene: 8. The CDR3 consists of 16 residues. The V and J genes are TRBV7-9 and TRBJ2-3; 11 nucleotides match TRBD2. The receptor comes from an older man with active or convalescent COVID-19. Sequenced input: peripheral blood. Written as DNA, the CDR3 is TGTGCCAGCAGCTCATTAGCGGGAGGGCTCGGAGATACGCAGTATTTT. It encodes CASSSLAGGLGDTQYF.